This is a list of T cell receptor beta chains from one sample in a study of T cell responses to AZD1222 COVID-19 vaccine. Assay used: immunoSEQ multiplex PCR; TCRdb lists only in-frame clones, some missing. The sample contains around 100,000 clones, about 86% of which appear only once. This sample comprised peripheral blood, obtained on day 0 of AZD1222 vaccination. These receptors originate from an adult in good health. CDR3s include the opening cysteine and the closing phenylalanine or tryptophan. D genes are given only for firm matches. Expanded clones get a size class; other rows say once, few or many, or leave the size out.

D gene,clone size,V gene,CDR3 length,J gene,CDR3 DNA,CDR3 protein
TRBD1,-,TRBV9,15,TRBJ1-6,TGTGCCAGCAGCGCAGGACAGGGGGCTAATTCACCCCTCCACTTT,CASSAGQGANSPLHF
TRBD1,-,TRBV11-2,14,TRBJ1-6,TGTGCCAGCAGCTCGGGACAGCGAAATTCACCCCTCCACTTT,CASSSGQRNSPLHF
-,many,TRBV4-2,14,TRBJ2-6,TGTGCCAGCAGCCAAGATGACGGCAGGGGACCCTCGACTTTC,CASSQDDGRGPSTF
TRBD2,-,TRBV9,16,TRBJ2-7,TGTGCCAGCAGCGCATCTAGCGGGAGGGATACCTACGAGCAGTACTTC,CASSASSGRDTYEQYF
-,-,TRBV14,15,TRBJ2-6,TGTGCCAGCAGCACCGGCAGGTCTGGGGCCAACGTCCTGACTTTC,CASSTGRSGANVLTF
-,-,TRBV6-2/TRBV6-3,15,TRBJ1-5,TGTGCCAGCAGTTACCGTTGGATAGGTGGACAGCCCCAGCATTTT,CASSYRWIGGQPQHF
-,-,TRBV6-5,15,TRBJ1-4,TGTGCCAGCAGTTACACATCGAGGAGTAATGAAAAACTGTTTTTT,CASSYTSRSNEKLFF
-,few,TRBV9,15,TRBJ1-2,TGTGCCAGCAGCGTAGGGGGGGCGGATAACTATGGCTACACCTTC,CASSVGGADNYGYTF
-,-,TRBV19,13,TRBJ1-1,TGTGCCAGTAGTAGTACGGAGAACACTGAAGCTTTCTTT,CASSSTENTEAFF
-,-,TRBV7-9,18,TRBJ1-3,TGTGCCAGCAGCCCGAGTGGCTTCCCGAAACTCTCTGGAAACACCATATATTTT,CASSPSGFPKLSGNTIYF
-,-,TRBV6-2/TRBV6-3,13,TRBJ1-2,TGTGCCAGCAGTTACTCGGACAACTATGGCTACACCTTC,CASSYSDNYGYTF